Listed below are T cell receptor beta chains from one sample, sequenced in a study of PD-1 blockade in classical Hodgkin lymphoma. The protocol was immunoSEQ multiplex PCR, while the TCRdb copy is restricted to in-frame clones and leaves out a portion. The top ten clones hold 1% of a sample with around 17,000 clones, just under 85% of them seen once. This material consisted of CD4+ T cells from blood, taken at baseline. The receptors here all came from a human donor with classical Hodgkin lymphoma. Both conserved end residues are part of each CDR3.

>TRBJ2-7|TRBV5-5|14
CASSLAPVSYEQYF
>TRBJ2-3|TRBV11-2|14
CASSLVSARGTQYF
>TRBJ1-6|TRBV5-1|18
CASSARTGGADWSSPLHF
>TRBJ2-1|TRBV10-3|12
CAISGGGYEQFF
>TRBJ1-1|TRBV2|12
CTFQGLGTEAFF
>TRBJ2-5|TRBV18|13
CASSPPSQETQYF
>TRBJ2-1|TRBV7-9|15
CASSSGLAGVDEQFF
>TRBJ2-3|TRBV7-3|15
CASSLNSLSTDTQYF
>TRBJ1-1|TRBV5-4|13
CASSFAANTEAFF
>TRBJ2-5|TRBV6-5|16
CASSYPPGGLQETQYF
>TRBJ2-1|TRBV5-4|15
CASSLVQITYNEQFF
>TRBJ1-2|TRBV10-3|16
CAISERWEDLGNGYTF
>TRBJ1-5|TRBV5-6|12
CASSRRGEPQHF
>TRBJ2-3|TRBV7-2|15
CASSLRPASTDTQYF
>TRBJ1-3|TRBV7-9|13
CASSLAEWGTIYF
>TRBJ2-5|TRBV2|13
CASSGLGLGTQYF
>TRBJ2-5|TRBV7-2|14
CASSLAGAGETQYF
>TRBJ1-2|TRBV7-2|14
CASSFSGTALSYTF
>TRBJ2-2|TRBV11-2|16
CASSLGLGLGTGELFF
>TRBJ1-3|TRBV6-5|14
CASSRTRAGNTIYF
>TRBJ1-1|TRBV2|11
CASSTNTEAFF
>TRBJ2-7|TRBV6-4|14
CASSPEGGPYEQYF
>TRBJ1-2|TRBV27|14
CASSLSVGTYGYTF
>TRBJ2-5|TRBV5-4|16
CASSLMSQGLGETQYF
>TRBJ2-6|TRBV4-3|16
CASSQDGVSGANVLTF
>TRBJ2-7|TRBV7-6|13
CASSLVFSYEQYF
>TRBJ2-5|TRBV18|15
CASSPTGGRGETQYF
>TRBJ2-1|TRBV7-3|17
CASSFLGGGAPYNEQFF
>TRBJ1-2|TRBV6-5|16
CASSSLTGVPNYGYTF
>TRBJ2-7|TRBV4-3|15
CASSQTTQARYEQYF
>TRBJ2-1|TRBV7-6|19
CASSLLLRAGLASYNEQFF
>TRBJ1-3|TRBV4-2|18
CASSQDRGGLSSGNTIYF
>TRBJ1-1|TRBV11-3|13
CASSLRDGTEAFF
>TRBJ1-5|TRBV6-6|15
CASRKDRRENQPQHF
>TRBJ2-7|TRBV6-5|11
CASGQAYEQYF
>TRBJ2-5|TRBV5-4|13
CASSLDSQETQYF
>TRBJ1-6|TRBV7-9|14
CASSSRQGNSPLHF
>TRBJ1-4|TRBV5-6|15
CASSALQGAREKLFF
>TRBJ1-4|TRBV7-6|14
CASSSTLGGEKLFF
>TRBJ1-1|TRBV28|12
CASSLVGTEAFF
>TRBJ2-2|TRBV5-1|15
CASSQTWGGTGELFF
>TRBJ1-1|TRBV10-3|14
CAIMSVGGATEAFF
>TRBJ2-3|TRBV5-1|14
CASSYGQNTDTQYF
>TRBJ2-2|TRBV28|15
CASSFFPQGSGELFF
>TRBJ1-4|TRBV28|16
CASRHYRGVANEKLFF
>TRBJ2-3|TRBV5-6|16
CASSLRGVVSTDTQYF